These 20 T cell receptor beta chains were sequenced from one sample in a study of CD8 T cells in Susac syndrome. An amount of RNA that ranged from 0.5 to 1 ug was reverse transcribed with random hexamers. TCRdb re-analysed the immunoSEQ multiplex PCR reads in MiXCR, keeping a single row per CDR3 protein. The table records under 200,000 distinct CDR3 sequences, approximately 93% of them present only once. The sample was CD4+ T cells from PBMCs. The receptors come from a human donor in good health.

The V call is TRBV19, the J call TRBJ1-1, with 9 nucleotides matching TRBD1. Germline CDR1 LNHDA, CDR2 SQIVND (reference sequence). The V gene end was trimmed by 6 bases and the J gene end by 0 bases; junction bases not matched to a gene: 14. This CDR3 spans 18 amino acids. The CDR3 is CASSPIRDRADLNTEAFF. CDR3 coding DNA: TGTGCCAGTAGCCCCATCCGGGACAGGGCTGATTTGAACACTGAAGCTTTCTTT.

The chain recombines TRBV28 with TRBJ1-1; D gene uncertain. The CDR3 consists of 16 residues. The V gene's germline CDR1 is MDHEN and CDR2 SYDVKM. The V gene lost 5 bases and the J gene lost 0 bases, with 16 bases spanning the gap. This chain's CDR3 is CASSTTGSPMNTEAFF. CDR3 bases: TGTGCCAGCAGTACAACCGGGAGCCCGATGAACACTGAAGCTTTCTTT.

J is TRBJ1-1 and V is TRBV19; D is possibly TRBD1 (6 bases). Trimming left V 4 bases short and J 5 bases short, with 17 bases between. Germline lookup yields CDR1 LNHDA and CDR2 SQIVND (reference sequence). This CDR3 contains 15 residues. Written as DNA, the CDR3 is TGTGCCAGTAGTAATCGAAAGGGGGGGCGGACTGAAGCTTTCTTT. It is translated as CASSNRKGGRTEAFF.

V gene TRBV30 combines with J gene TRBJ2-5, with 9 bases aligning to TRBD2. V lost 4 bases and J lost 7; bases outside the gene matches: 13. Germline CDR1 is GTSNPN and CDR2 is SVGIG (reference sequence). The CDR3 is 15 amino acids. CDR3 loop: CAWNLSGGRGGTQYF. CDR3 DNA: TGTGCCTGGAACCTTAGCGGGGGCCGAGGGGGGACCCAGTACTTC.

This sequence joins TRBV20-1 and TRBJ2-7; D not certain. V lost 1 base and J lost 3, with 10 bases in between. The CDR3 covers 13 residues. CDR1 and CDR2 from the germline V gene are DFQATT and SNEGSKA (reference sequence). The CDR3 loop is CSARVQAGYEQYF. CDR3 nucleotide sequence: TGCAGTGCTAGAGTCCAGGCAGGCTACGAGCAGTACTTC.

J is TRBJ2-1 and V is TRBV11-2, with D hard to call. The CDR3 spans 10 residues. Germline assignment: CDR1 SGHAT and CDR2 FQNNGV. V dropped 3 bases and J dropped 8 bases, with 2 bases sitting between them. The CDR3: CASSLDEQFF. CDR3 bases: TGTGCCAGCAGCTTGGATGAGCAGTTCTTC.

CDR3: CSVESGPGQPQHF. The CDR3 nucleotides are TGCAGCGTTGAATCAGGGCCTGGGCAGCCCCAGCATTTT. This chain connects TRBV29-1 to TRBJ1-5, with D perhaps matching TRBD1 (5 bases). Germline V lookup: CDR1 SQVTM, CDR2 ANQGSEA. This CDR3 is built from 13 residues. V lost 2 bases and J lost 7, with 12 bases in between. Full variable domain (rest looked up from reference TRBV29-1 and TRBJ1-5): SAVISQKPSRDICQRGTSLTIQCQVDSQVTMMFWYRQQPGQSLTLIATANQGSEATYESGFVIDKFPISRPNLTFSTLTVSNMSPEDSSIYLCSVESGPGQPQHFGDGTRLSIL.

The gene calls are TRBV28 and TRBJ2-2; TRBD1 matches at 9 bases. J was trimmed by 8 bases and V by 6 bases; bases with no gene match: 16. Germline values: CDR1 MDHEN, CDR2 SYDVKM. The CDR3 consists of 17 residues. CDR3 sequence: CASSDTGQGSSGGELFF. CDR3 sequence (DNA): TGTGCCAGCAGCGACACGGGACAGGGCTCCTCGGGGGGGGAGCTGTTTTTT.

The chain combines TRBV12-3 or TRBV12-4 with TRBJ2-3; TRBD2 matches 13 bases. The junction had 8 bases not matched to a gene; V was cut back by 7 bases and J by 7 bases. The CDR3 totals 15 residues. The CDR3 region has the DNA TGTGCCAGCAACATACTAGCGGGGGGGCGGTATACGCAGTATTTT. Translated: CASNILAGGRYTQYF.

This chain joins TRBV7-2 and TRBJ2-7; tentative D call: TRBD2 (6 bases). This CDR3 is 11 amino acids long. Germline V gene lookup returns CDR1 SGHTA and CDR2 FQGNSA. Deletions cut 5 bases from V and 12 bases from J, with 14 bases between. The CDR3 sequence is CASSPSGFLYF. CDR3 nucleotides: TGTGCCAGCAGCCCGAGCGGGTTCCTGTACTTC.

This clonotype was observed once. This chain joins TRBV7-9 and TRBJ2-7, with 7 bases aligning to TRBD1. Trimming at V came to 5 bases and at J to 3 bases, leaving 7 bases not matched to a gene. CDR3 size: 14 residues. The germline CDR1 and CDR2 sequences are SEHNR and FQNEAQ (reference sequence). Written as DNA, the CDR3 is TGTGCCAGCAGCCCCCAGACAGGGCTCTACGAGCAGTACTTC. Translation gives CASSPQTGLYEQYF.

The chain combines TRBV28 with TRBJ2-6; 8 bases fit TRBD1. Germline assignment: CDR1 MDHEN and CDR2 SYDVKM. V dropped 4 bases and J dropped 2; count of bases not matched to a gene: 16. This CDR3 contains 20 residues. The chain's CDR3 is CASSSLTGDRGLTGANVLTF. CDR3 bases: TGTGCCAGCAGTTCGTTGACAGGGGATCGGGGCCTAACTGGGGCCAACGTCCTGACTTTC.

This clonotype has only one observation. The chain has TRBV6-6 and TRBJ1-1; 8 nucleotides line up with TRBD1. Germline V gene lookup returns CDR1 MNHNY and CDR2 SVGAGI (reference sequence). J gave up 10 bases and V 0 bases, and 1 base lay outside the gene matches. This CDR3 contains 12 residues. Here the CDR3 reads CASSYSDRGAFF. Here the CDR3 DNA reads TGTGCCAGCAGTTACTCCGACAGGGGAGCTTTCTTT.

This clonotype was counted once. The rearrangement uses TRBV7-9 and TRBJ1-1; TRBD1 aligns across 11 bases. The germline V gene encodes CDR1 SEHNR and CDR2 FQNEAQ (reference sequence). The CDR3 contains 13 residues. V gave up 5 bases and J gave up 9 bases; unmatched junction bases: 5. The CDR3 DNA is TGTGCCAGCAGCATGGGGACAGGGGGGCAAGCTTTCTTT. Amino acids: CASSMGTGGQAFF. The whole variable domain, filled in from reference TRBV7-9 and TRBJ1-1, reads DTGVSQNPRHKITKRGQNVTFRCDPISEHNRLYWYRQTLGQGPEFLTYFQNEAQLEKSRLLSDRFSAERPKGSFSTLEIQRTEQGDSAMYLCASSMGTGGQAFFGQGTRLTVV.

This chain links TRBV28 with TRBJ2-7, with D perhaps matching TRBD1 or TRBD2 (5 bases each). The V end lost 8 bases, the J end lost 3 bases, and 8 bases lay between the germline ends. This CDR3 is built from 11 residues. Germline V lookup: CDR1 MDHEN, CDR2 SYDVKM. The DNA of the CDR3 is TGTGCCAGCGGGGGAAACTACGAGCAGTACGTC. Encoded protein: CASGGNYEQYV.

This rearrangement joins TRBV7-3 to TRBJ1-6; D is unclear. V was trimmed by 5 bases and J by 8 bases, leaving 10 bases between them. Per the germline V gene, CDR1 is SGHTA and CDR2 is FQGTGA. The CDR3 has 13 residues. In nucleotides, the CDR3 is TGTGCCAGCAGCGTACGGGAGGATTCACCCCTCCACTTT. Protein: CASSVREDSPLHF. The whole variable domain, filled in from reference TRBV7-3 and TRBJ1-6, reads GAGVSQTPSNKVTEKGKYVELRCDPISGHTALYWYRQSLGQGPEFLIYFQGTGAADDSGLPNDRFFAVRPEGSVSTLKIQRTERGDSAVYLCASSVREDSPLHFGNGTRLTVT.

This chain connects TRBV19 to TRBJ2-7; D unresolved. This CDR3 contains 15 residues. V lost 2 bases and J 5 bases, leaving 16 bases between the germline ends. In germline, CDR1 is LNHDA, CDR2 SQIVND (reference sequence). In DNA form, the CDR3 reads TGTGCCAGTAGTATAAACAGACCTGCCTCGGACGAGCAGTACGTC. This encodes CASSINRPASDEQYV.

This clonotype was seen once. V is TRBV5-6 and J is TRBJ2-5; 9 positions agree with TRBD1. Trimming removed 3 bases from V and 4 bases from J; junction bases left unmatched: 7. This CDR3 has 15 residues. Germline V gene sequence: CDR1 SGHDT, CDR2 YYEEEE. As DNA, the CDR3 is TGTGCCAGCAGCTCTCCGGGACAGGGATTAGAGACCCAGTACTTC. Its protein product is CASSSPGQGLETQYF. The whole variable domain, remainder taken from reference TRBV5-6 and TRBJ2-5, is DAGVTQSPTHLIKTRGQQVTLRCSPKSGHDTVSWYQQALGQGPQFIFQYYEEEERQRGNFPDRFSGHQFPNYSSELNVNALLLGDSALYLCASSSPGQGLETQYFGPGTRLLVL.

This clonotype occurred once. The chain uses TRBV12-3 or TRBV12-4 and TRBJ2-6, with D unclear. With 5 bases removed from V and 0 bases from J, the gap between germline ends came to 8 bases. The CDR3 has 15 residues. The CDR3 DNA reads TGTGCCAGCAGTCCACGGAACTCTGGGGCCAACGTCCTGACTTTC. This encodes CASSPRNSGANVLTF.

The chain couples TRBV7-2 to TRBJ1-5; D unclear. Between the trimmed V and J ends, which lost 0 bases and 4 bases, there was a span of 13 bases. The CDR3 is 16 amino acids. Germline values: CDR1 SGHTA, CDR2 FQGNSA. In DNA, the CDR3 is TGTGCCAGCAGCTTAGCGAAGGGTAGCCAGAATCAGCCCCAGCATTTT. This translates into CASSLAKGSQNQPQHF.